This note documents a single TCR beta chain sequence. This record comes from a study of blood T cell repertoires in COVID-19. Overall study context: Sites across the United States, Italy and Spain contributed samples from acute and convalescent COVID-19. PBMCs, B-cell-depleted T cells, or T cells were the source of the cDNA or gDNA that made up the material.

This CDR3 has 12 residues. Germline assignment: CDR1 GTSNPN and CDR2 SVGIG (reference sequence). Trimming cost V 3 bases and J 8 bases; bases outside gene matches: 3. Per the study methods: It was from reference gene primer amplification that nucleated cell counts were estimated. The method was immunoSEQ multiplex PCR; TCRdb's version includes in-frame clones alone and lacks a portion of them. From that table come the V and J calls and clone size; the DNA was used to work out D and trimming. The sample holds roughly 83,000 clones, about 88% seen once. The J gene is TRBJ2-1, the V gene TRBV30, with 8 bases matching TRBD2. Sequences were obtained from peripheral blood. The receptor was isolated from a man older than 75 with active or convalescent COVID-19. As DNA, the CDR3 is TGTGCCTGGAGGCGGGGGGAGTATGAGCAGTTCTTC. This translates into CAWRRGEYEQFF. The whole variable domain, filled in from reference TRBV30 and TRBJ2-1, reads SQTIHQWPATLVQPVGSPLSLECTVEGTSNPNLYWYRQAAGRGLQLLFYSVGIGQISSEVPQNLSASRPQDRQFILSSKKLLLSDSGFYLCAWRRGEYEQFFGPGTRLTVL.